This is a list of T cell receptor beta chains from one sample in a study of T cells of healthy individuals. TCRdb itself ran the 5' RACE reads through MiXCR, one entry per CDR3 protein. Among around 63,000 distinct CDR3 sequences, 15% to 20% were seen once, and the ten largest hold 4% to 5%. Source of these receptors: a human donor in good health. Each CDR3 is given with its conserved first and last residue. The order of the fields is clone size, D gene, V gene, J gene, CDR3 DNA, CDR3 protein. D genes are given only for firm matches. Size values are once, few and many counts, or a class for expanded clones, and some rows have none.

abundance: few
d_gene: NA
v_gene: TRBV29-1
j_gene: TRBJ2-5
CDR3nt: TGCAGCGTTGAATTTAGTACAGAGACCCAGTACTTC
CDR3aa: CSVEFSTETQYF

abundance: NA
d_gene: TRBD1
v_gene: TRBV5-1
j_gene: TRBJ2-1
CDR3nt: TGCGCCAGCAGCCCGAAGGGACAGGGGTATTTCAATGAGCAGTTCTTC
CDR3aa: CASSPKGQGYFNEQFF

abundance: many
d_gene: NA
v_gene: TRBV2
j_gene: TRBJ2-1
CDR3nt: TGTGCCACCTCCTGGGGAAATGAGCAGTTCTTC
CDR3aa: CATSWGNEQFF

abundance: NA
d_gene: NA
v_gene: TRBV11-2
j_gene: TRBJ1-1
CDR3nt: TGTGCCAGCAGTTTCAGTAGTACTGAAGCTTTCTTT
CDR3aa: CASSFSSTEAFF

abundance: NA
d_gene: NA
v_gene: TRBV29-1
j_gene: TRBJ1-2
CDR3nt: TGCAGCGTCCAAGGGGGTCACTATGGCTACACCTTC
CDR3aa: CSVQGGHYGYTF

abundance: many
d_gene: NA
v_gene: TRBV11-2
j_gene: TRBJ2-3
CDR3nt: TGTGCCAGCAGCCGGTGGGGCACAGATACGCAGTATTTT
CDR3aa: CASSRWGTDTQYF

abundance: NA
d_gene: TRBD1
v_gene: TRBV28
j_gene: TRBJ1-1
CDR3nt: TGTGCCAGCAGCCTCGGAACAGGGGGTTACACTGAAGCTTTCTTT
CDR3aa: CASSLGTGGYTEAFF

abundance: many
d_gene: TRBD2
v_gene: TRBV5-1
j_gene: TRBJ2-3
CDR3nt: TGCGCCAGCAGCCTACCGGGACTAGCGGGGGCAGATACGCAGTATTTT
CDR3aa: CASSLPGLAGADTQYF

abundance: many
d_gene: TRBD1
v_gene: TRBV5-1
j_gene: TRBJ2-1
CDR3nt: TGCGCCAGCAGCTTGGCTCAGGGGGCTTCGTACAATGAGCAGTTCTTC
CDR3aa: CASSLAQGASYNEQFF

abundance: NA
d_gene: NA
v_gene: TRBV4-2
j_gene: TRBJ2-3
CDR3nt: TGTGCCAGCAGCCAAGAGGTTGCGGGAATCGATACGCAGTATTTT
CDR3aa: CASSQEVAGIDTQYF

abundance: many
d_gene: TRBD1
v_gene: TRBV27
j_gene: TRBJ1-2
CDR3nt: TGTGCCAGCAGTCCTTCACAGGGGGGGGCTAACTATGGCTACACCTTC
CDR3aa: CASSPSQGGANYGYTF

abundance: NA
d_gene: NA
v_gene: TRBV4-1
j_gene: TRBJ1-2
CDR3nt: TGCGCCAGCAGCCAAGTGACTTCGGACCCTTGGAACACCTTC
CDR3aa: CASSQVTSDPWNTF

abundance: NA
d_gene: NA
v_gene: TRBV6-2/TRBV6-3
j_gene: TRBJ2-5
CDR3nt: TGTGCCAGCAGTATTACGCAAGGAGTTGGTTGGACCCAGTACTTC
CDR3aa: CASSITQGVGWTQYF

abundance: many
d_gene: TRBD2
v_gene: TRBV7-9
j_gene: TRBJ2-7
CDR3nt: TGTGCCAGCAGCTCTACCGGGACTAGCGGGAGATGGGGATCCTACGAGCAGTACTTC
CDR3aa: CASSSTGTSGRWGSYEQYF

abundance: many
d_gene: NA
v_gene: TRBV21-1
j_gene: TRBJ2-2
CDR3nt: TGTGCCAGCAGCGGGCGAGGACAACCCTTCCTCGGGGAGCTGTTTTTT
CDR3aa: CASSGRGQPFLGELFF

abundance: NA
d_gene: NA
v_gene: TRBV20-1
j_gene: TRBJ2-1
CDR3nt: TGCAGTGCTGAAGGGGAGTCCTACAATGAGCAGTTCTTC
CDR3aa: CSAEGESYNEQFF

abundance: few
d_gene: NA
v_gene: TRBV3-1
j_gene: TRBJ2-7
CDR3nt: TGTGCCAGCAGCCAGGGATACTACGAGCAGTACTTC
CDR3aa: CASSQGYYEQYF

abundance: many
d_gene: NA
v_gene: TRBV7-9
j_gene: TRBJ1-5
CDR3nt: TGTGCCAGCAGCTTAGGGGGGGCAAGCAATCAGCCCCAGCATTTT
CDR3aa: CASSLGGASNQPQHF

abundance: NA
d_gene: NA
v_gene: TRBV5-1
j_gene: TRBJ2-1
CDR3nt: TGCGCCAGCAGCTTGGAGCCCCCGGAGGAGCAGTTCTTC
CDR3aa: CASSLEPPEEQFF

abundance: many
d_gene: NA
v_gene: TRBV7-2
j_gene: TRBJ2-7
CDR3nt: TGTGCCAGCAGCTTAGGTCTCACTTCCTACGAGCAGTACTTC
CDR3aa: CASSLGLTSYEQYF

abundance: NA
d_gene: NA
v_gene: TRBV7-9
j_gene: TRBJ2-1
CDR3nt: TGTGCCAGCAGCCGCCAGAAACTCTCCTACAATGAGCAGTTCTTC
CDR3aa: CASSRQKLSYNEQFF

abundance: few
d_gene: NA
v_gene: TRBV5-6
j_gene: TRBJ1-2
CDR3nt: TGTGCCAGCAGCTTTGGCAAGGGTTACACCTTC
CDR3aa: CASSFGKGYTF

abundance: NA
d_gene: NA
v_gene: TRBV19
j_gene: TRBJ2-1
CDR3nt: TGTGCCAGTTCCGTCGGGGCGCTGGGCAATGAGCAGTTCTTC
CDR3aa: CASSVGALGNEQFF

abundance: many
d_gene: TRBD1
v_gene: TRBV27
j_gene: TRBJ1-5
CDR3nt: TGTGCCAGCAGTAGGGGGACAGGGAATCAGCCCCAGCATTTT
CDR3aa: CASSRGTGNQPQHF

abundance: many
d_gene: NA
v_gene: TRBV6-1
j_gene: TRBJ1-1
CDR3nt: TGTGCCAGCAGTGAATATTATAACACTGAAGCTTTCTTT
CDR3aa: CASSEYYNTEAFF

abundance: NA
d_gene: TRBD1
v_gene: TRBV28
j_gene: TRBJ2-7
CDR3nt: TGTGCCAGTAACAGGGGATCCAACGAGCAGTACTTC
CDR3aa: CASNRGSNEQYF

abundance: many
d_gene: NA
v_gene: TRBV27
j_gene: TRBJ2-7
CDR3nt: TGTGCCAGCGGCCCTCCGGCAACCACCTACGAGCAGTACTTC
CDR3aa: CASGPPATTYEQYF

abundance: NA
d_gene: TRBD2
v_gene: TRBV4-2
j_gene: TRBJ2-7
CDR3nt: TGTGCCAGCAGCCAAGCCCCCTGGACAACCCGGGAGGGCGAGCAGTACTTC
CDR3aa: CASSQAPWTTREGEQYF

abundance: medium-sized
d_gene: NA
v_gene: TRBV4-1
j_gene: TRBJ1-5
CDR3nt: TGCGCCAGCAGCCAAGAGGTCACGGGTTGGGATCAGCCCCAGCATTTT
CDR3aa: CASSQEVTGWDQPQHF

abundance: few
d_gene: NA
v_gene: TRBV7-9
j_gene: TRBJ2-1
CDR3nt: TGTGCCAGCAGCTTAATACAGGCCGGAAACAATGAGCAGTTCTTC
CDR3aa: CASSLIQAGNNEQFF

abundance: many
d_gene: NA
v_gene: TRBV4-1
j_gene: TRBJ2-3
CDR3nt: TGCGCCAGCAGCCGCTACCTTATTACAGGGGATACGCAGTATTTT
CDR3aa: CASSRYLITGDTQYF

abundance: NA
d_gene: NA
v_gene: TRBV20-1
j_gene: TRBJ1-3
CDR3nt: TGCAGTGCTAGAGGACAGAACAACACCATATATTTT
CDR3aa: CSARGQNNTIYF

abundance: many
d_gene: TRBD2
v_gene: TRBV20-1
j_gene: TRBJ2-7
CDR3nt: TGCAGTGCTAGATACGCGCGACTAGCATCTCGCCCCTACGAGCAGTACTTC
CDR3aa: CSARYARLASRPYEQYF

abundance: NA
d_gene: TRBD1
v_gene: TRBV5-1
j_gene: TRBJ2-5
CDR3nt: TGCGCCAGCAAGCCGGGACAGGGAGTGGCCCAGTACTTC
CDR3aa: CASKPGQGVAQYF

abundance: many
d_gene: NA
v_gene: TRBV7-9
j_gene: TRBJ1-3
CDR3nt: TGTGCCAGCAGGACCGCAGGAAGCTCTGGAAACACCATATATTTT
CDR3aa: CASRTAGSSGNTIYF

abundance: few
d_gene: TRBD1
v_gene: TRBV30
j_gene: TRBJ2-5
CDR3nt: TGTGCCTTGGGACAGGTTGGGACCCAGTACTTC
CDR3aa: CALGQVGTQYF

abundance: few
d_gene: NA
v_gene: TRBV12-3/TRBV12-4
j_gene: TRBJ2-2
CDR3nt: TGTGCCAGCAGTTTGGGGGGGCGGGCCACCGGGGAGCTGTTTTTT
CDR3aa: CASSLGGRATGELFF

abundance: NA
d_gene: NA
v_gene: TRBV7-8
j_gene: TRBJ2-1
CDR3nt: TGTGCCAGCACGGGGGCCTATGAGCAGTTCTTC
CDR3aa: CASTGAYEQFF

abundance: NA
d_gene: NA
v_gene: TRBV5-1
j_gene: TRBJ1-2
CDR3nt: TGCGCCAGCAGCCGGGACCCGACAGATGGCTACACCTTC
CDR3aa: CASSRDPTDGYTF

abundance: many
d_gene: NA
v_gene: TRBV28
j_gene: TRBJ2-7
CDR3nt: TGTGCCAGCAGTTCCAATCCCGTGGCCAGCTCCTACGAGCAGTACTTC
CDR3aa: CASSSNPVASSYEQYF

abundance: NA
d_gene: NA
v_gene: TRBV2
j_gene: TRBJ2-7
CDR3nt: TGTGCCGGCGTTTCAGGGTTCTACGAGCAGTACTTC
CDR3aa: CAGVSGFYEQYF

abundance: few
d_gene: NA
v_gene: TRBV14
j_gene: TRBJ2-3
CDR3nt: TGTGCCAGCAGCCAAGATGATAGGCTGGTACTCGCGGATACGCAGTATTTT
CDR3aa: CASSQDDRLVLADTQYF

abundance: many
d_gene: NA
v_gene: TRBV4-1
j_gene: TRBJ2-5
CDR3nt: TGCGCCAGCAGCCGGTTGTCACAAGAGACCCAGTACTTC
CDR3aa: CASSRLSQETQYF

abundance: few
d_gene: NA
v_gene: TRBV2
j_gene: TRBJ1-1
CDR3nt: TGTGCCAGCAGTGTCTGGACGCGGACTGAAGCTTTCTTT
CDR3aa: CASSVWTRTEAFF

abundance: once
d_gene: NA
v_gene: TRBV5-1
j_gene: TRBJ1-1
CDR3nt: TGCGCCACTAAGGACGAACCGAACACTGAAGCTTTCTTT
CDR3aa: CATKDEPNTEAFF

abundance: few
d_gene: NA
v_gene: TRBV29-1
j_gene: TRBJ2-4
CDR3nt: TGCAGCGCTCAGATCTCCGGACTGGGAGCCAAAAACATTCAGTACTTC
CDR3aa: CSAQISGLGAKNIQYF